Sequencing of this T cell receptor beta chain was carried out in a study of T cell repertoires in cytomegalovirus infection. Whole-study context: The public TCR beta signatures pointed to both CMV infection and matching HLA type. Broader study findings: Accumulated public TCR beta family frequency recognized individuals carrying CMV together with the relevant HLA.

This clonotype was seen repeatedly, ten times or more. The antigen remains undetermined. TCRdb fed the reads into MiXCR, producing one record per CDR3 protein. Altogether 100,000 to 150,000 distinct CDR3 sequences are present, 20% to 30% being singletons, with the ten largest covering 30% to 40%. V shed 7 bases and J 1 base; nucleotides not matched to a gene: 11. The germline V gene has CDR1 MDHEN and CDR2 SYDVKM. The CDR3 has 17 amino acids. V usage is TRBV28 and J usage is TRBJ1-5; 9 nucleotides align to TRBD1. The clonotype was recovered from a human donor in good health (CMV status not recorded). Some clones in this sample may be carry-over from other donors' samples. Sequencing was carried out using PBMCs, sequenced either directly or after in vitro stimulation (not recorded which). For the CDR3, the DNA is TGTGCCAGCACTCTCGCGGGGACAGGGAGGAGCAATCAGCCCCAGCATTTT. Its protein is CASTLAGTGRSNQPQHF.